This TCR beta chain was sequenced in a study of control samples from healthy donors and cancer patients (dated by TCRdb to 2018 to 2021). V drops 5 bases and J drops 2 bases, leaving 9 bases in between. CDR1 and CDR2 (SGHTA, FQGTGA) derive from the germline V gene. The CDR3 starts with the cysteine, ends with the phenylalanine, and has 13 residues. Only CDR3 DNA remains: 39 bases, in frame from the first base. Note on this clone: The target of this receptor is not known. Base qualities are missing; no much larger clone stands one base away.

Libraries were prepared through the immunoSEQ multiplex PCR assay. Sourced from immuneACCESS, this table was stored by TCRdb with only in-frame sequences that have V and J called. A share of the clones is absent; for the studies checked, an unresolved V gene accounts for under half, and the remainder has no known explanation. For this sample there are about 95,000 clones; about nine tenths appear just once. The ten most abundant clones make up roughly 14% of the sample. The clonotype was recovered from a woman between 70 and 85 years old in good health. The V gene is TRBV7-3 and the J gene is TRBJ1-2; a tentative D call is TRBD1 (5 bases match). The sequenced sample was blood. The sequenced DNA: TGTGCCAGCAGCGCGGGACGGAACTATGGCTACACCTTC. Translated, this is CASSAGRNYGYTF.